The 16 T cell receptor beta chains below come from one sample, sequenced in a study of technical replicates of blood from a handful of donors. Measured with immunoSEQ multiplex PCR; TCRdb has only the in-frame clones, and not every one. The table lists 54,000 or so clones, roughly 94% of them singletons. What was sequenced was T cells isolated from PBMCs. All receptors derive from a human donor in good health.

V and J are TRBV5-5 and TRBJ1-2; D is perhaps TRBD1 (6 bases). V lost 4 bases and J 8 bases, leaving 15 bases between the germline ends. The CDR3 consists of 13 residues. Per the germline V gene, CDR1 is SGHKS and CDR2 is YYEKEE (reference sequence). CDR3 nucleotides: TGTGCCAGCAGCCCCACAGGGTGGGAGGGCTACACCTTC. Translated, it gives CASSPTGWEGYTF. The full variable domain, with the rest looked up from reference TRBV5-5 and TRBJ1-2, is DAGVTQSPTHLIKTRGQQVTLRCSPISGHKSVSWYQQVLGQGPQFIFQYYEKEERGRGNFPDRFSARQFPNYSSELNVNALLLGDSALYLCASSPTGWEGYTFGSGTRLTVV.

CDR3 region: CASRSLGRGHHEQYF. In DNA form, the CDR3 reads TGCGCCAGCAGATCCCTCGGAAGGGGACATCACGAGCAGTACTTC. The chain joins TRBV5-1 to TRBJ2-7; tentatively, D is TRBD1 (6 bases). Germline lookup yields CDR1 SGHRS and CDR2 YFSETQ. The V end lost 5 bases, the J end lost 5 bases, and 20 bases lay between the germline ends. This CDR3 contains 15 residues. Variable domain in full (rest from reference TRBV5-1 and TRBJ2-7): KAGVTQTPRYLIKTRGQQVTLSCSPISGHRSVSWYQQTPGQGLQFLFEYFSETQRNKGNFPGRFSGRQFSNSRSEMNVSTLELGDSALYLCASRSLGRGHHEQYFGPGTRLTVT.

The rearrangement uses TRBV6-5 and TRBJ1-5, with 8 bases lining up with TRBD1. The CDR3 length is 14 residues. Trimming cost V 6 bases and J 2 bases; bases outside gene matches: 3. Looked up from germline, CDR1 is MNHEY and CDR2 is SVGAGI. The CDR3 DNA is TGTGCCAGCAGCTTGACAGGGGGCAATCAGCCCCAGCATTTT. Translation: CASSLTGGNQPQHF.

In its sample, this clone was seen once. The chain couples TRBV5-1 to TRBJ2-7; TRBD1 agrees at 9 bases. Germline V CDR1 and CDR2: SGHRS, YFSETQ. After removal of 3 bases from V and 4 bases from J, the junction contained 5 bases not matched to a gene. There are 14 residues in the CDR3. CDR3 amino acids: CASSWGGQGYEQYF. As DNA, the CDR3 is TGCGCCAGCAGCTGGGGGGGACAGGGATACGAGCAGTACTTC. The variable domain in full, completed from reference TRBV5-1 and TRBJ2-7, reads KAGVTQTPRYLIKTRGQQVTLSCSPISGHRSVSWYQQTPGQGLQFLFEYFSETQRNKGNFPGRFSGRQFSNSRSEMNVSTLELGDSALYLCASSWGGQGYEQYFGPGTRLTVT.

This CDR3 is CAISVQGNEQYF. The DNA for the CDR3 is TGTGCCATCAGTGTGCAGGGAAACGAGCAGTACTTC. This chain connects TRBV10-3 to TRBJ2-7, with a weak D call TRBD1 (5 bases). This CDR3 comprises 12 residues. Germline V CDR1 and CDR2: ENHRY, SYGVKD. V shed 4 bases and J shed 5 bases, with 9 bases lying between them.

V usage is TRBV5-4 and J usage is TRBJ2-7, with 12 bases aligning to TRBD2. The CDR3 sequence is 16 residues long. Germline V CDR1 and CDR2: SGHNT, YYREEE (reference sequence). V shed 4 bases and J 4 bases; nucleotides not matched to a gene: 9. The CDR3: CASSQETSGSLYEQYF. As DNA, the CDR3 is TGTGCCAGCAGCCAGGAGACTAGCGGGAGTCTATACGAGCAGTACTTC.

This clone was detected once. The chain recombines TRBV5-6 with TRBJ1-5; perhaps TRBD1 as D (5 bases). V shed 1 base and J shed 7 bases, with 12 bases lying between them. This CDR3 comprises 14 residues. Germline lookup yields CDR1 SGHDT and CDR2 YYEEEE. The CDR3 is CASSLRRGVQPQHF. CDR3 DNA sequence: TGTGCCAGCAGCTTGCGAAGGGGCGTGCAGCCCCAGCATTTT.

The rearrangement links TRBV5-1 to TRBJ2-2; 11 positions match TRBD2. The CDR3 covers 16 residues. V trimming: 3 bases; J trimming: 1 base; junction bases outside the gene matches: 2. Germline V CDR1 and CDR2: SGHRS, YFSETQ. The CDR3: CASSSGTSGNTGELFF. The CDR3, as DNA: TGCGCCAGCAGCTCCGGGACTAGCGGGAACACCGGGGAGCTGTTTTTT.

The rearrangement joins TRBV7-9 to TRBJ1-5, with a possible D match to TRBD1 (5 bases). Germline CDR1 is SEHNR and CDR2 is FQNEAQ (reference sequence). V lost 6 bases and J lost 0, with 9 bases in between. The CDR3 is 14 residues long. CDR3 nucleotides: TGTGCCAGCAGGACAGAGAATAGCAATCAGCCCCAGCATTTT. It encodes CASRTENSNQPQHF. Drawing the rest from reference TRBV7-9 and TRBJ1-5, the complete variable domain is DTGVSQNPRHKITKRGQNVTFRCDPISEHNRLYWYRQTLGQGPEFLTYFQNEAQLEKSRLLSDRFSAERPKGSFSTLEIQRTEQGDSAMYLCASRTENSNQPQHFGDGTRLSIL.

This clone was found once. The rearrangement joins TRBV29-1 to TRBJ2-7; 9 nucleotides match TRBD1. The CDR3 runs 15 residues. Losses at the gene ends were 4 bases for V and 6 bases for J; bases not matched to a gene: 13. CDR1 and CDR2 from the germline V gene are SQVTM and ANQGSEA. This CDR3 is CSVVLPGQGNREQYF. CDR3 in DNA: TGCAGCGTTGTTCTCCCGGGACAGGGTAATCGCGAGCAGTACTTC.

The genes are TRBV7-9 and TRBJ1-2; 8 bases align to TRBD1. CDR1 and CDR2 from the germline V gene are SEHNR and FQNEAQ (reference sequence). Trimming removed 4 bases from V and 7 bases from J; junction bases left unmatched: 5. The CDR3 totals 13 residues. CDR3 sequence reads: CASSSRGLGGYTF. The DNA of the CDR3 is TGTGCCAGCAGCTCCAGGGGGCTAGGTGGCTACACCTTC. Filled out from reference TRBV7-9 and TRBJ1-2, the complete variable domain reads DTGVSQNPRHKITKRGQNVTFRCDPISEHNRLYWYRQTLGQGPEFLTYFQNEAQLEKSRLLSDRFSAERPKGSFSTLEIQRTEQGDSAMYLCASSSRGLGGYTFGSGTRLTVV.

The chain recombines TRBV28 with TRBJ1-1; 8 nucleotides match TRBD1. The V and J ends lost 2 bases and 4 bases, in that order; junction bases with no gene match: 21. Germline lookup yields CDR1 MDHEN and CDR2 SYDVKM. The CDR3 totals 20 residues. The CDR3 sequence is CASSLRWRFKDREDLTEAFF. CDR3 in DNA: TGTGCCAGCAGTTTACGTTGGCGATTCAAGGACAGGGAGGATCTCACTGAAGCTTTCTTT. Full variable domain (missing parts from reference TRBV28 and TRBJ1-1): DVKVTQSSRYLVKRTGEKVFLECVQDMDHENMFWYRQDPGLGLRLIYFSYDVKMKEKGDIPEGYSVSREKKERFSLILESASTNQTSMYLCASSLRWRFKDREDLTEAFFGQGTRLTVV.

The rearrangement links TRBV7-9 to TRBJ2-2, with D perhaps TRBD2 (5 bases). Per germline, CDR1 SEHNR and CDR2 FQNEAQ (reference sequence). V lost 10 bases and J 0 bases, leaving 12 bases between the germline ends. The CDR3 covers 14 residues. CDR3 region: CAIPGRANTGELFF. The CDR3 region has the DNA TGTGCCATCCCGGGGAGAGCGAACACCGGGGAGCTGTTTTTT. The whole variable domain, filled in from reference TRBV7-9 and TRBJ2-2, reads DTGVSQNPRHKITKRGQNVTFRCDPISEHNRLYWYRQTLGQGPEFLTYFQNEAQLEKSRLLSDRFSAERPKGSFSTLEIQRTEQGDSAMYLCAIPGRANTGELFFGEGSRLTVL.

This clone was picked up one time. Its ends do not fully match the called genes, so a read error is possible. The chain recombines TRBV9 with TRBJ2-2; D possibly corresponds to TRBD2 (6 bases). Per germline, CDR1 SGDLS and CDR2 YYNGEE. The CDR3 spans 13 residues. CDR3 nucleotides: TGTGCCAGCAGCGTAGAAGGGCTGGGGGGGCTGTTTTTT. It codes for CASSVEGLGGLFF.

The V call is TRBV10-3, the J call TRBJ2-1; tentatively, D is TRBD2 (5 bases). The CDR3 runs 15 residues. Germline-derived CDR1 and CDR2 are ENHRY and SYGVKD. Trimming shortened V by 0 bases and J by 5 bases, and 11 bases separated the two germline ends. In DNA form, the CDR3 reads TGTGCCATCAGTGAGTCCCCGCTAGCTAACAATGAGCAGTTCTTC. The encoded protein is CAISESPLANNEQFF.

The chain links TRBV6-5 to TRBJ2-7, with 8 bases identical to TRBD2. J lost 3 bases, V lost 0 bases, and 4 bases had no gene match. The CDR3 totals 15 residues. Germline CDR1 is MNHEY and CDR2 is SVGAGI. Written as DNA, the CDR3 is TGTGCCAGCAGTTACTCCGGGGGGGGGAACTACGAGCAGTACTTC. Translating gives CASSYSGGGNYEQYF.